This TCR beta chain is from a study of blood T cell repertoires in COVID-19. Assay used: immunoSEQ multiplex PCR; TCRdb lists only in-frame clones, some missing. The sample yields 250,000 or so clones, over 70% seen once. Per germline, CDR1 LNHDA and CDR2 SQIVND (reference sequence). The CDR3 consists of 13 residues. V was shortened by 4 bases and J by 3 bases, with 9 bases between the two germline ends. Sequencing input: peripheral blood. This sequence joins TRBV19 and TRBJ1-1, with a possible D match to TRBD1 (5 bases). The origin of this receptor is a woman between 35 and 50 years old who had recovered from COVID-19. The CDR3 spells CASSTIRDTEAFF. The CDR3 bases are TGTGCCAGTAGTACTATCAGGGACACTGAAGCTTTCTTT. Drawing the rest from reference TRBV19 and TRBJ1-1, the complete variable domain is DGGITQSPKYLFRKEGQNVTLSCEQNLNHDAMYWYRQDPGQGLRLIYYSQIVNDFQKGDIAEGYSVSREKKESFPLTVTSAQKNPTAFYLCASSTIRDTEAFFGQGTRLTVV.